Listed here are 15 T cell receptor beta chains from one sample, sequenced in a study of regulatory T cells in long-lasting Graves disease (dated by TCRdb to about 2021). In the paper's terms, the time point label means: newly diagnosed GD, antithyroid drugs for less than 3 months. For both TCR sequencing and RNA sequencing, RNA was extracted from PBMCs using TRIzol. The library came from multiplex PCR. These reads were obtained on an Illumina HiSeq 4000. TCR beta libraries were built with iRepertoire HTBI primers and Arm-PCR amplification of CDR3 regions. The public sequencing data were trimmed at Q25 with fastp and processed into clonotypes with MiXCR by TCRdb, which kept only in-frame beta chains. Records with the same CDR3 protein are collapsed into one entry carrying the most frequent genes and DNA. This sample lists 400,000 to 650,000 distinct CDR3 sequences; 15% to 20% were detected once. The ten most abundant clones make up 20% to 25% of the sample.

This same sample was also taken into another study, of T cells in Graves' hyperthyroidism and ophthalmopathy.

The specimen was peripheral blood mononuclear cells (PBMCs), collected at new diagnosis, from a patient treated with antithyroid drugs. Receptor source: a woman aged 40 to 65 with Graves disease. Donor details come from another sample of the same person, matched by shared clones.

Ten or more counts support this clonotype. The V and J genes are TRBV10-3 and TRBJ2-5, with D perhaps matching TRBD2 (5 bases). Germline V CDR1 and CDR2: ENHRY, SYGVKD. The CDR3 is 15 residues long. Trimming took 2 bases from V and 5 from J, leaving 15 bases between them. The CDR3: CAISERGGPGETQYF. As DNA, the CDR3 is TGTGCCATCAGTGAGCGAGGCGGACCGGGGGAGACCCAGTACTTC.

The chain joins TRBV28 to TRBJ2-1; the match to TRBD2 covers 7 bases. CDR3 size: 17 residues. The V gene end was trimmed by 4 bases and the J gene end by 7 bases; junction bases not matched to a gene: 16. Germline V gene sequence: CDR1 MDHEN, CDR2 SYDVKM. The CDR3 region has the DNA TGTGCCAGCAGTTCCCCTCCCCAGCGGGGTAGTGGTAATGAGCAGTTCTTC. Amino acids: CASSSPPQRGSGNEQFF.

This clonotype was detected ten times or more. The CDR3 DNA follows: TGTGCCAGCAGCTCCTCAGCCTTCTCCAGGAGCACTGAAGCTTTCTTT. Amino acids: CASSSSAFSRSTEAFF. The V and J genes are TRBV7-6 and TRBJ1-1, with D unclear. The CDR3 spans 16 residues. The germline V gene encodes CDR1 SGHVS and CDR2 FNYEAQ. V lost 4 bases and J 4 bases, leaving 19 bases between the germline ends.

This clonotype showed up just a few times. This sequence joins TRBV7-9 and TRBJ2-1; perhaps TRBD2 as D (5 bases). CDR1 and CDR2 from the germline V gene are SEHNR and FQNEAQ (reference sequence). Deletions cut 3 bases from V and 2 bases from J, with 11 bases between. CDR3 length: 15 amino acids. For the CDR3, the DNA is TGTGCCAGCAGCTTTCCGGGATGGCCCTACAATGAGCAGTTCTTC. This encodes CASSFPGWPYNEQFF.

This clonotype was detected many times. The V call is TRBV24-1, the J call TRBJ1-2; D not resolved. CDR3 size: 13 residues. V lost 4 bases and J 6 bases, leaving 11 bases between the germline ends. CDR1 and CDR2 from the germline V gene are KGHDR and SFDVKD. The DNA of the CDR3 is TGTGCCACCAGTGAATCAGACAACGATGGCTACACCTTC. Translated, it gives CATSESDNDGYTF.

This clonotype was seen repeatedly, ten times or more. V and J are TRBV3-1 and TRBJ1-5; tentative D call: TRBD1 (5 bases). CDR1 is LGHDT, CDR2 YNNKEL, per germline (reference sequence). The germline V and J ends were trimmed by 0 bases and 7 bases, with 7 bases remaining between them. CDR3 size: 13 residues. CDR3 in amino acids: CASSQERGQPQHF. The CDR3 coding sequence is TGTGCCAGCAGCCAAGAGAGGGGCCAGCCCCAGCATTTT. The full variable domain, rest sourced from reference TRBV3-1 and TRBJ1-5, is DTAVSQTPKYLVTQMGNDKSIKCEQNLGHDTMYWYKQDSKKFLKIMFSYNNKELIINETVPNRFSPKSPDKAHLNLHINSLELGDSAVYFCASSQERGQPQHFGDGTRLSIL.

CDR3 protein: CASSRGGLYSPLHF. The CDR3 DNA is TGTGCCAGCAGTCGGGGGGGGTTGTATTCACCCCTCCACTTT. The chain employs TRBV25-1 and TRBJ1-6, with D possibly being TRBD1 (5 bases). The CDR3 is 14 amino acids. From germline, CDR1 is MGHDK and CDR2 SYGVNS. Trimming left V 5 bases short and J 8 bases short, with 13 bases between.

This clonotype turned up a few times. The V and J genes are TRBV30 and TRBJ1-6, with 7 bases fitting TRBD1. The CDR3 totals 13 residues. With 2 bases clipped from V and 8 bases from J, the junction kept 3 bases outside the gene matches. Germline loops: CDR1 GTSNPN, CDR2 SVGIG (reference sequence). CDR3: CAWSSQGDSPLHF. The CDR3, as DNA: TGTGCCTGGAGTTCTCAGGGGGATTCACCCCTCCACTTT.

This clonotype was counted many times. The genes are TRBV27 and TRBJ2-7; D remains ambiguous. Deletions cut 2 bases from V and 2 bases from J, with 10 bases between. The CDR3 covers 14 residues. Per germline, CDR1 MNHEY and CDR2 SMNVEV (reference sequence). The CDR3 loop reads CASSLGHGTYEQYF. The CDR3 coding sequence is TGTGCCAGCAGTTTAGGGCACGGCACCTACGAGCAGTACTTC.

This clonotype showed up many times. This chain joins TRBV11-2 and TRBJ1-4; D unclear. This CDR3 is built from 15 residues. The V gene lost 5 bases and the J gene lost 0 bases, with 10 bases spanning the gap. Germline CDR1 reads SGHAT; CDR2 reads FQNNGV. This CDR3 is CASSDTVATNEKLFF. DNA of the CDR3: TGTGCCAGCAGCGACACAGTTGCAACTAATGAAAAACTGTTTTTT. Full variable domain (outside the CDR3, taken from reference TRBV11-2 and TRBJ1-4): EAGVAQSPRYKIIEKRQSVAFWCNPISGHATLYWYQQILGQGPKLLIQFQNNGVVDDSQLPKDRFSAERLKGVDSTLKIQPAKLEDSAVYLCASSDTVATNEKLFFGSGTQLSVL.

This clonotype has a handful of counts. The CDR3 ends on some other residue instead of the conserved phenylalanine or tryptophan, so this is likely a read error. This CDR3 reads CASGVSTDTQYS. Here the CDR3 DNA reads TGTGCCAGCGGGGTTAGCACAGATACGCAGTATTCT. V is TRBV6-1 and J is TRBJ2-3; no definite D call. This CDR3 has 12 amino acids. Germline CDR1 MNHNS, CDR2 SASEGT. V gave up 8 bases and J gave up 0 bases, with 6 bases separating them.

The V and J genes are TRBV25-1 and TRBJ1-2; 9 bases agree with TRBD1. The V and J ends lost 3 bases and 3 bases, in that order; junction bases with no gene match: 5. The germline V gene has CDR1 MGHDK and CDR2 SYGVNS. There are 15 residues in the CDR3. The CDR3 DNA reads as TGTGCCAGCAGTGATCGCCGGGACAGGGACTATGGCTACACCTTC. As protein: CASSDRRDRDYGYTF.

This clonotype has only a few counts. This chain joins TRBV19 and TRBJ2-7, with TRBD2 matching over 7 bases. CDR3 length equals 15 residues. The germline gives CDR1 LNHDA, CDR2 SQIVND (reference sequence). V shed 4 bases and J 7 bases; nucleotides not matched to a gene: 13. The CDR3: CASSTRILASGEQYF. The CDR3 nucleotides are TGTGCCAGTAGTACGCGGATACTAGCGTCGGGGGAGCAGTACTTC.

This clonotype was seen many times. As DNA, the CDR3 is TGCAGCGTTGAACCTACAGGGCCAGGGACAGATACGCAGTATTTT. It encodes CSVEPTGPGTDTQYF. The rearrangement uses TRBV29-1 and TRBJ2-3, with a tentative D call TRBD1 (6 bases). In germline, CDR1 is SQVTM, CDR2 ANQGSEA. CDR3 size: 15 residues. Trimming removed 2 bases from V and 3 bases from J, with 15 bases in between.

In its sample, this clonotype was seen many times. The chain's CDR3 is CASSLEPSDGYTF. The CDR3 DNA follows: TGTGCCAGCAGCTTGGAGCCGTCCGATGGCTACACCTTC. The chain links TRBV5-6 to TRBJ1-2; D unclear. CDR3 length: 13 amino acids. Germline values: CDR1 SGHDT, CDR2 YYEEEE. V lost 0 bases to trimming and J lost 6 bases, with 9 bases between them.